The source of this T cell receptor (beta chain) is a study of T-cell memory formation after mild COVID-19. TCRdb fed the 5' RACE reads into MiXCR, producing one record per CDR3 protein. The data hold under 350,000 distinct CDR3 sequences, with under 20% observed a single time. The V gene lost 10 bases and the J gene lost 7 bases, with 17 bases spanning the gap. This CDR3 is 13 amino acids long. Germline V CDR1 and CDR2: MNHEY, SMNVEV (reference sequence). In the case of this clonotype: Antigen specificity is unknown.

Broader study findings: Cross-reactive memory seemingly joined, as some responding clones were found in pre-infection memory.

This receptor was identified in a man aged 18 to 30 who had mild COVID-19 (a few samples of this study predate the infection). Cell type and time point are not known. The chain is built from TRBV27 and TRBJ2-1; TRBD2 might be the D (6 bases). The specimen sequenced was PBMCs or a T cell subset sorted from them (not recorded which). The CDR3 reads CATALMEGNEQFF. The DNA for the CDR3 is TGTGCCACCGCCTTGATGGAGGGGAATGAGCAGTTCTTC.